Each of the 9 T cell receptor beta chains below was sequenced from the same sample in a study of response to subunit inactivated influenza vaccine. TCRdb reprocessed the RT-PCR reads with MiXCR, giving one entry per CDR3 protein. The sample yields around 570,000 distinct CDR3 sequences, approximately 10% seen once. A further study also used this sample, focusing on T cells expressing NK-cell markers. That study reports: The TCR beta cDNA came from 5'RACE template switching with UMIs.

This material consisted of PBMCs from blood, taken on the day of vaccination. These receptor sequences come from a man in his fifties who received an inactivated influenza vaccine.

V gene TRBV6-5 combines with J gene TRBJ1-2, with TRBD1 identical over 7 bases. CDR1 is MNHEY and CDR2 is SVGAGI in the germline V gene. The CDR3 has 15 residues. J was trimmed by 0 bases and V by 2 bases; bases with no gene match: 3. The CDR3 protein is CASSYGDSSNYGYTF. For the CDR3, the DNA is TGTGCCAGCAGTTACGGGGACAGTTCTAACTATGGCTACACCTTC.

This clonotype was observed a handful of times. CDR3 nucleotide sequence: TGCAGTGCTAGTGGGGACAGGGGTAATTCACCCCTCCACTTT. Translation: CSASGDRGNSPLHF. This sequence joins TRBV20-1 and TRBJ1-6; TRBD1 aligns across 10 bases. Germline V gene data show CDR1 as DFQATT and CDR2 as SNEGSKA (reference sequence). The CDR3 totals 14 residues. V gave up 3 bases and J gave up 6 bases; unmatched junction bases: 2.

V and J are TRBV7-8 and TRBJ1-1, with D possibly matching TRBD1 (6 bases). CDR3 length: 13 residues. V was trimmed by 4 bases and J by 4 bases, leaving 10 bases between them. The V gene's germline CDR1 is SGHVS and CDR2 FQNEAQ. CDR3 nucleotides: TGTGCCAGCAGCTCCAAGACAGGCACTGAAGCTTTCTTT. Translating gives CASSSKTGTEAFF.

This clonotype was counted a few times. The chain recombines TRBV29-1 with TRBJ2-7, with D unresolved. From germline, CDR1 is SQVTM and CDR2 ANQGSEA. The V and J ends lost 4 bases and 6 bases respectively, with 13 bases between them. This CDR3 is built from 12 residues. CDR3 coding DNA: TGCAGCGTTGTCGACCTCCTAGGCGAGCAGTACTTC. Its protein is CSVVDLLGEQYF.

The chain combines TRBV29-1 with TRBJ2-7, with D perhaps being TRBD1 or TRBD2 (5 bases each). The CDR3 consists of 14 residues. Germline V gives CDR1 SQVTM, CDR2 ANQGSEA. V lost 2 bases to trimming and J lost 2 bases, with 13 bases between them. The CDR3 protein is CSVETRDGTYEQYF. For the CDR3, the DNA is TGCAGCGTTGAAACCCGGGACGGCACCTACGAGCAGTACTTC.

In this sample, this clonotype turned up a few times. CDR3 DNA: TGTGCCAGCAGCCCTTTAGACAGACAAGGCTATGGCTACACCTTC. Amino acid sequence: CASSPLDRQGYGYTF. The chain employs TRBV28 and TRBJ1-2, with TRBD1 as a possible D gene (5 bases). The CDR3 contains 15 residues. Germline lookup yields CDR1 MDHEN and CDR2 SYDVKM. V was trimmed by 6 bases and J by 4 bases, leaving 18 bases between them.

The CDR3 loop is CSARGTGGGAREQFF. The CDR3 DNA is TGCAGTGCTAGAGGGACTGGCGGGGGGGCACGTGAGCAGTTCTTC. The chain recombines TRBV20-1 with TRBJ2-1, with 9 nucleotides matching TRBD2. Losses at the gene ends were 1 base for V and 9 bases for J; bases not matched to a gene: 10. In germline, CDR1 is DFQATT, CDR2 SNEGSKA (reference sequence). This CDR3 region has 15 residues.

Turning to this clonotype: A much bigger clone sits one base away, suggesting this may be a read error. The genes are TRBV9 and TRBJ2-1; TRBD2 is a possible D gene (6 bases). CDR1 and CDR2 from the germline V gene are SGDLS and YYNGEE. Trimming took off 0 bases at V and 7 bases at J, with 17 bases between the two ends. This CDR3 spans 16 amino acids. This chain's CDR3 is CASSVASASEVNEQFF. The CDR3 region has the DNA TGTGCCAGCAGCGTAGCCTCGGCTAGCGAAGTGAATGAGCAGTTCTTC.

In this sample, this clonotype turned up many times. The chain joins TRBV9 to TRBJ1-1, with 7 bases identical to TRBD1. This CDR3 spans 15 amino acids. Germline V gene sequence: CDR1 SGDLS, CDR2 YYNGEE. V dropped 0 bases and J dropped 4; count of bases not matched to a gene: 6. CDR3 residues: CASSVEGAGRTEAFF. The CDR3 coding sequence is TGTGCCAGCAGCGTAGAGGGGGCAGGCCGCACTGAAGCTTTCTTT.